Listed here are 25 T cell receptor beta chains from one sample, sequenced in a study of blood T cell repertoires in COVID-19. The method was immunoSEQ multiplex PCR; TCRdb's version includes in-frame clones alone and lacks a portion of them. The sample consists of approximately 260,000 clones, approximately 87% of them appearing once. Sequencing input: peripheral blood. These receptors originate from a man aged 55 to 70 who had recovered from COVID-19.

The chain uses TRBV11-3 and TRBJ2-7; possibly TRBD1 for D (5 bases). V was cut by 5 bases and J by 2 bases, with 22 bases left in between. Germline values: CDR1 SGHNT, CDR2 YENEEA. The CDR3 totals 17 residues. DNA for the CDR3: TGTGCCAGCAGCCCCGCCTTTGGCGATGGGGCCACCTACGAGCAGTACTTC. It specifies CASSPAFGDGATYEQYF. The whole variable domain, remainder taken from reference TRBV11-3 and TRBJ2-7, is EAGVVQSPRYKIIEKKQPVAFWCNPISGHNTLYWYLQNLGQGPELLIRYENEEAVDDSQLPKDRFSAERLKGVDSTLKIQPAELGDSAVYLCASSPAFGDGATYEQYFGPGTRLTVT.

The V and J genes are TRBV4-2 and TRBJ2-5; 12 bases line up with TRBD2. The trim removed 4 bases at V and 4 bases at J, leaving 10 bases unmatched. The CDR3 is 17 residues long. Per the germline V gene, CDR1 is LGHNA and CDR2 is YNFKEQ. The CDR3 bases are TGTGCCAGCAGCCTCGAGACTAGCGGGGGTATTCCAGAGACCCAGTACTTC. Its protein is CASSLETSGGIPETQYF.

V and J are TRBV7-8 and TRBJ2-3; weak D call: TRBD2 (6 bases). Trimming removed 1 base at V and 1 base at J, with 12 bases between. The CDR3 is 16 amino acids. Germline lookup yields CDR1 SGHVS and CDR2 FQNEAQ. Written as DNA, the CDR3 is TGTGCCAGCAGCTTAGTGTCGGGGGTGGGCACAGATACGCAGTATTTT. Its protein product is CASSLVSGVGTDTQYF.

This clone came up many times. J is TRBJ1-6 and V is TRBV28, with 8 nucleotides matching TRBD1. J lost 9 bases, V lost 6 bases, and 10 bases had no gene match. CDR3 length equals 15 residues. Germline V CDR1 and CDR2: MDHEN, SYDVKM. The chain's CDR3 is CASRAPTGAGSPLHF. For the CDR3, the DNA is TGTGCCAGCAGGGCACCGACAGGGGCAGGTTCACCCCTCCACTTT.

DNA for the CDR3: TGTGCCAGCAGTCTAGCGGTAGGGGAGCAGTTCTTC. Amino acids: CASSLAVGEQFF. This chain connects TRBV7-2 to TRBJ2-1; 7 nucleotides line up with TRBD2. This CDR3 contains 12 residues. Germline values: CDR1 SGHTA, CDR2 FQGNSA. V lost 6 bases and J lost 10; bases outside the gene matches: 6.

This clone has only a few counts. The genes are TRBV11-2 and TRBJ2-7, with 9 bases that match TRBD1. CDR1 and CDR2 from the germline V gene are SGHAT and FQNNGV. This CDR3 is 14 amino acids long. V shed 7 bases, J shed 5 bases, and the junction held 9 bases outside the gene matches. The CDR3 sequence is CASTLTGGWDEQYF. The CDR3, as DNA: TGTGCCAGCACCCTGACAGGGGGATGGGACGAGCAGTACTTC.

The chain combines TRBV5-8 with TRBJ2-1; possible D gene TRBD1, 5 bases. V was pared by 1 base and J by 3 bases, with 11 bases between. Germline V gene sequence: CDR1 SGHTS, CDR2 YDEGEE. CDR3 length: 15 amino acids. The CDR3 DNA follows: TGTGCCAGCAGCTTGCTTAGGGGCTACTACAATGAGCAGTTCTTC. This codes for CASSLLRGYYNEQFF.

CDR3 amino acids: CASSTTRDRGRGQPQHF. In DNA form, the CDR3 reads TGTGCCAGCAGCACTACCCGGGACAGGGGGCGAGGTCAGCCCCAGCATTTT. The rearrangement uses TRBV28 and TRBJ1-5; 12 nucleotides match TRBD1. Germline V CDR1 and CDR2: MDHEN, SYDVKM. CDR3 length: 17 amino acids. Unmatched junction bases numbered 12, after V lost 6 bases and J lost 6 bases.

This clone was counted a few times. The V gene is TRBV19, the J gene TRBJ1-5, with no clear D. This CDR3 has 13 amino acids. Germline V lookup: CDR1 LNHDA, CDR2 SQIVND (reference sequence). V shed 11 bases and J shed 1 base, with 12 bases lying between them. The CDR3 protein is CAGGPGSNQPQHF. The CDR3 DNA reads as TGTGCCGGCGGCCCGGGGAGCAATCAGCCCCAGCATTTT.

The chain recombines TRBV27 with TRBJ2-1; possible D gene TRBD2, 5 bases. Trimming left V 3 bases short and J 10 bases short, with 16 bases between. The CDR3 length is 14 residues. Germline V CDR1 and CDR2: MNHEY, SMNVEV (reference sequence). The CDR3 DNA is TGTGCCAGCAGTTTTACGGGGTCGTGGTGGGAGCAGTTCTTC. This gives the protein CASSFTGSWWEQFF.

V gene TRBV4-1 combines with J gene TRBJ2-3; the D gene is possibly TRBD2 (5 bases). This CDR3 has 15 amino acids. V shed 0 bases and J shed 0 bases, with 7 bases lying between them. Per the germline V gene, CDR1 is MGHRA and CDR2 is YSYEKL. The CDR3 reads CASSQEGGSTDTQYF. CDR3 DNA: TGCGCCAGCAGCCAAGAAGGCGGGAGCACAGATACGCAGTATTTT.

This clone was recorded a few times. J is TRBJ1-6 and V is TRBV5-6, with 9 bases aligning to TRBD1. Germline CDR1 is SGHDT and CDR2 is YYEEEE. The CDR3 has 16 residues. V shed 2 bases and J 8 bases; nucleotides not matched to a gene: 8. The CDR3 DNA follows: TGTGCCAGCAGCTTCCAAAGGGGACAGGGCTATTCACCCCTCCACTTT. Translated: CASSFQRGQGYSPLHF.

This sequence joins TRBV18 and TRBJ1-2; D possibly corresponds to TRBD1 (5 bases). V dropped 5 bases and J dropped 8 bases, with 15 bases sitting between them. The germline gives CDR1 KGHSH, CDR2 LQKENI. The CDR3 covers 13 residues. The CDR3 protein is CASSADSTGGYTF. CDR3 in DNA: TGTGCCAGCTCAGCCGACAGTACTGGGGGCTACACCTTC.

The chain recombines TRBV5-1 with TRBJ1-3; 7 bases line up with TRBD1. From germline, CDR1 is SGHRS and CDR2 YFSETQ. V shed 4 bases and J 0 bases; nucleotides not matched to a gene: 7. The CDR3 loop spans 16 amino acids. The CDR3 DNA sequence: TGCGCCAGCAGCCACGGACAGGCGAGCTCTGGAAACACCATATATTTT. Translating it yields CASSHGQASSGNTIYF.

This chain connects TRBV18 to TRBJ1-3; unclear D gene. CDR3 length: 14 residues. V lost 3 bases, J lost 1 base, and 7 bases lay in between. From germline, CDR1 is KGHSH and CDR2 LQKENI. In nucleotides, the CDR3 is TGTGCCAGCTCACCTCAGGCGTCTGGAAACACCATATATTTT. Protein: CASSPQASGNTIYF.

The count of this clone is one. This chain links TRBV19 with TRBJ2-3; 7 bases are shared with TRBD1. The germline V gene encodes CDR1 LNHDA and CDR2 SQIVND (reference sequence). V shed 5 bases, J shed 2 bases, and the junction held 10 bases outside the gene matches. CDR3 size: 16 residues. The CDR3 DNA follows: TGTGCCAGTAGTCTCCGGACAGGCGCGACCACAGATACGCAGTATTTT. This sequence encodes CASSLRTGATTDTQYF.

Here the CDR3 reads CAWSYGRRQETQYF. The CDR3 DNA is TGTGCCTGGAGTTATGGGCGTCGACAAGAGACCCAGTACTTC. V usage is TRBV30 and J usage is TRBJ2-5; D not resolved. The CDR3 covers 14 residues. Looked up from germline, CDR1 is GTSNPN and CDR2 is SVGIG (reference sequence). V shed 2 bases and J shed 2 bases, with 12 bases lying between them.

V gene TRBV7-9 combines with J gene TRBJ2-7; 7 nucleotides agree with TRBD1. The CDR3 has 15 amino acids. Germline V CDR1 and CDR2: SEHNR, FQNEAQ (reference sequence). The V gene end was trimmed by 5 bases and the J gene end by 2 bases; junction bases not matched to a gene: 9. The DNA of the CDR3 is TGTGCCAGCAGCAGTACCCGGGACAGAGCCTACGAGCAGTACTTC. It encodes CASSSTRDRAYEQYF.

This clone was picked up a small number of times. This sequence joins TRBV18 and TRBJ1-5; no reliable D call. CDR1 and CDR2 from the germline V gene are KGHSH and LQKENI. Trimming left V 1 base short and J 5 bases short, with 6 bases between. CDR3 size: 13 residues. CDR3 nucleotides: TGTGCCAGCTCACCACAGCTAGATCAGCCCCAGCATTTT. Its translation: CASSPQLDQPQHF.

J is TRBJ2-7 and V is TRBV5-4, with 8 bases identical to TRBD1. The CDR3 contains 15 residues. The germline gives CDR1 SGHNT, CDR2 YYREEE (reference sequence). J was trimmed by 7 bases and V by 0 bases; bases with no gene match: 9. The CDR3 here is CASSLGPDRAREQYF. The CDR3 DNA follows: TGTGCCAGCAGCTTGGGGCCGGACAGGGCGAGGGAGCAGTACTTC.

This chain connects TRBV2 to TRBJ2-3; TRBD2 matches 7 bases. V shed 3 bases, J shed 10 bases, and the junction held 4 bases outside the gene matches. CDR3 length: 12 amino acids. Per the germline V gene, CDR1 is SNHLY and CDR2 is FYNNEI. Here the CDR3 DNA reads TGTGCCAGCAGTGAGGGCCTAGCGGCGCAGTATTTT. This codes for CASSEGLAAQYF.

CDR3: CASSLFLANTGELFF. The CDR3 bases are TGTGCCAGCAGTTTATTTCTCGCGAACACCGGGGAGCTGTTTTTT. J is TRBJ2-2 and V is TRBV27; D unclear. Germline CDR1 is MNHEY and CDR2 is SMNVEV (reference sequence). This CDR3 is 15 amino acids long. V was cut by 1 base and J by 0 bases, with 6 bases left in between.

This clone was seen more than once but under ten times. V usage is TRBV5-1 and J usage is TRBJ1-3; perhaps TRBD1 as D (5 bases). Looked up from germline, CDR1 is SGHRS and CDR2 is YFSETQ. V was clipped by 0 bases and J by 1 base, with 8 bases between them. The CDR3 is 15 amino acids. CDR3 nucleotide sequence: TGCGCCAGCAGCTTGGGCTCAGGGTCTGGAAACACCATATATTTT. Its protein product is CASSLGSGSGNTIYF.

This clone was found a few times. The chain is built from TRBV19 and TRBJ1-6; TRBD1 aligns across 11 bases. The CDR3 sequence is 16 residues long. The germline gives CDR1 LNHDA, CDR2 SQIVND (reference sequence). Trimming cost V 4 bases and J 5 bases; bases outside gene matches: 4. CDR3 coding DNA: TGTGCCAGTAGTAGAGGACAGGGGGCGAATAATTCACCCCTCCACTTT. It specifies CASSRGQGANNSPLHF.

The chain uses TRBV10-1 and TRBJ2-7; D is perhaps TRBD2 (5 bases). Germline lookup yields CDR1 WNHNN and CDR2 SYGVQD (reference sequence). V lost 0 bases to trimming and J lost 6 bases, with 12 bases between them. This CDR3 contains 14 residues. CDR3 sequence reads: CASSESSLAAEQYF. CDR3 nucleotides: TGCGCCAGCAGTGAGTCGAGTCTAGCAGCCGAGCAGTACTTC.